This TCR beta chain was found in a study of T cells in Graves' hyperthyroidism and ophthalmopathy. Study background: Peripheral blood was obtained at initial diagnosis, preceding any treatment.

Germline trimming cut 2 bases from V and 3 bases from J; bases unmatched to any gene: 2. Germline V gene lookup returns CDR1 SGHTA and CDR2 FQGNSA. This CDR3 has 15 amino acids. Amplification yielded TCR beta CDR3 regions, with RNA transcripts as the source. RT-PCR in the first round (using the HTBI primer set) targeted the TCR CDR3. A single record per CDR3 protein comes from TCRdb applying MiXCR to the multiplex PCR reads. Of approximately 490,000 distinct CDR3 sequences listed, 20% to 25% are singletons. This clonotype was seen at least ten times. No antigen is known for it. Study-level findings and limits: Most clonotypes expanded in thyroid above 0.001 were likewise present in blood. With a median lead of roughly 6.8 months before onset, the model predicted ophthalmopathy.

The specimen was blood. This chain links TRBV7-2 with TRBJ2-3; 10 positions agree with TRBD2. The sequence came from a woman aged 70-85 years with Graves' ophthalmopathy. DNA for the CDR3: TGTGCCAGCAGCTTACAAGCGGGAGGGACAGATACGCAGTATTTT. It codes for CASSLQAGGTDTQYF. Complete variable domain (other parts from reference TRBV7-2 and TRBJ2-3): GAGVSQSPSNKVTEKGKDVELRCDPISGHTALYWYRQSLGQGLEFLIYFQGNSAPDKSGLPSDRFSAERTGGSVSTLTIQRTQQEDSAVYLCASSLQAGGTDTQYFGPGTRLTVL.